This T cell receptor (beta chain) was captured by sequencing in a study of siplizumab effects on memory and regulatory T cells. Study observations and caveats: Alloreactive sequences that could be traced to unstimulated CD4+ memory cells showed a significant reduction under siplizumab.

CDR1 and CDR2 (germline): MNHEY, SVGAGI. The CDR3 consists of 15 residues. After removal of 4 bases from V and 1 base from J, the junction contained 5 bases not matched to a gene. The repertoire was sequenced with immunoSEQ multiplex PCR; TCRdb's copy has only in-frame clones and lacks some. In the table there are about 110,000 clones, roughly 90% of which are singletons. This clone showed up just once. Its antigen is currently unknown. The sequence was obtained from a human donor in good health. This chain uses TRBV6-5 with TRBJ2-5; 8 bases are shared with TRBD2. The sample was CD4+ T cells sorted from blood. CDR3 protein: CASSLAAGAQETQYF. The CDR3 nucleotides read TGTGCCAGCAGTTTGGCAGCGGGGGCCCAAGAGACCCAGTACTTC.